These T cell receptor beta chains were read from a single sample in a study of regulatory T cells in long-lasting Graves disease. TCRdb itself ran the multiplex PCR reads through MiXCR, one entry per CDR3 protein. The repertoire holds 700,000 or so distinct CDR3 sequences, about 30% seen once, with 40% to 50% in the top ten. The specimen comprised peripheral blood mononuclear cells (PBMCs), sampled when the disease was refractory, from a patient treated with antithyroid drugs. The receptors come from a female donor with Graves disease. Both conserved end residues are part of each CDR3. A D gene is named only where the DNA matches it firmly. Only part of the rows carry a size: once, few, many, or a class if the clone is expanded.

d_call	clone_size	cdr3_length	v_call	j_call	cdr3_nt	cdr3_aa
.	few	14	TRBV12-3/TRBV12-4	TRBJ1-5	TGTGCCAGCAGTTTTGTAGGATCAGGTCAGCCCCAGCATTTT	CASSFVGSGQPQHF
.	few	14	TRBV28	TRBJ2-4	TGTGCCAGCAGTTTATTTGCAGGAACAAACATTCAGTACTTC	CASSLFAGTNIQYF
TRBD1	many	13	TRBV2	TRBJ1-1	TGTGCCAGCAGTAACAGGGGTAACACTGAAGCTTTCTTT	CASSNRGNTEAFF
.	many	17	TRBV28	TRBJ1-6	TGTGCCAGCAGTGCCCCGCGGCGGGACCTCGGCCGGGCACCCCTCCACTTT	CASSAPRRDLGRAPLHF
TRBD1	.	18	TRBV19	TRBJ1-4	TGTGCCAGTAGCCTCATAGGGACAGGGAGTACGACTAATGAAAAACTGTTTTTT	CASSLIGTGSTTNEKLFF
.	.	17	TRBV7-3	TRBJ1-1	TGTGCCAGCAGCCCCGATCGGGGGGTCACGGAGGGCACTGAAGCTTTCTTT	CASSPDRGVTEGTEAFF
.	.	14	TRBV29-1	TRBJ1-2	TGCAGCGTTGAAGCCTCCGGACTGACCCATGGCTACACCTTC	CSVEASGLTHGYTF
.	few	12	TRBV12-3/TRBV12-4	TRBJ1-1	TGTGCCAGCAGTTTCAACACTGGTGAAGCTTTCTTT	CASSFNTGEAFF
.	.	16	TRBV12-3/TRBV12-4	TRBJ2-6	TGTGCCAGCAGTTTGGGCGGGGGCAGTGGGGCCAACGTCCTGACTTTC	CASSLGGGSGANVLTF
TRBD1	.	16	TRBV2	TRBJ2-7	TGTGCCAGCAGTGAAAGGAGTGGGACAGGGTCCTACGAGCAGTACTTC	CASSERSGTGSYEQYF
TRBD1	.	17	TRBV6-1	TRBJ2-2	TGTGCCAGCAGCCCATCCTGGGACAGGGCCCTCCCCGGGGAGCTGTTTTTT	CASSPSWDRALPGELFF
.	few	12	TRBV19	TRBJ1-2	TGTGCCAGTCAACAGACATTCTATGGCTACACCTTC	CASQQTFYGYTF
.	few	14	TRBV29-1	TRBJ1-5	TGCAGCGTCAACGGACCGAATAGCAATCAGCCCCAGCATTTT	CSVNGPNSNQPQHF
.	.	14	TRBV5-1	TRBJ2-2	TGCGCCAGCAGCTCTCAGGGTGTAACCGGGGAGCTGTTTTTT	CASSSQGVTGELFF
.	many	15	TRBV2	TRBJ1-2	TGTGCCAGCAGTATTACTCGGGAGTCTAACTATGGCTACACCTTC	CASSITRESNYGYTF
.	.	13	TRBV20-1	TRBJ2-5	TGCAGTGCTAGTGATCGCCTCCAAGAGACCCAGTACTTC	CSASDRLQETQYF
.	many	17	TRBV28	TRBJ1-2	TGTGCCAGCAGCACCTCCGGGGCAGGCTGGGGGCTCTATGGCTACACCTTC	CASSTSGAGWGLYGYTF
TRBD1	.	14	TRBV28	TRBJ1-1	TGTGCCAGCAGTTTATTACCAGGGGGTAATCGGGCTTTCTTT	CASSLLPGGNRAFF
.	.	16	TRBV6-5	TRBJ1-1	TGTGCCAGCAGTTATTTTTCGAGTTGGGAACCTAATGAAGCTTTCTTT	CASSYFSSWEPNEAFF
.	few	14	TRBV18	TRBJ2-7	TGTGCCAGCTCCGTAGATCCCGGGTCCTACGAGCAGTACTTC	CASSVDPGSYEQYF
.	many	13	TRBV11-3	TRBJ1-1	TGTGCCAGCAGCTTTCAGGTTAACACTGAAGCTTTCTTT	CASSFQVNTEAFF
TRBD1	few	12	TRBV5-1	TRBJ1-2	TGCGCCAGCGGCACAGGGGGCGGTGGCTACACCTTC	CASGTGGGGYTF
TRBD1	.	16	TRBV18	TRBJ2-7	TGTGCCAGCTCACCTAAGCCGGGACAGGGGGCTGGCGAGCAGTACTTC	CASSPKPGQGAGEQYF
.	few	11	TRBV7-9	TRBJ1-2	TGTGCCAGCAGCTATCAGGCGAGCTACACCTTC	CASSYQASYTF
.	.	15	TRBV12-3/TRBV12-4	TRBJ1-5	TGTGCCAGCAGTTTGGGATCGTTTAGGAATCAGCCCCAGCATTTT	CASSLGSFRNQPQHF
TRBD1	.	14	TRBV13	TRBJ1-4	TGTGCCAGCAGCCGCGACAGGGGAACTGAAAAACTGTTTTTT	CASSRDRGTEKLFF
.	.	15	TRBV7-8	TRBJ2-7	TGTGCCAGCAGCGTACCAGGGGGGCTCTCCTACGAGCAGTACTTC	CASSVPGGLSYEQYF
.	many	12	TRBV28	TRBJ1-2	TGTGCCAGCAGTTTTTCAGGGTCCGGCTACACCTTC	CASSFSGSGYTF
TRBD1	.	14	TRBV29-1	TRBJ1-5	TGCAGCGTCTCCCAGGGGGCGACGAATCAGCCCCAGCATTTT	CSVSQGATNQPQHF
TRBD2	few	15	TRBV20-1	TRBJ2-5	TGCAGTGTCGCATCAGCGGGAGGGGTGGTAGAGACCCAGTACTTC	CSVASAGGVVETQYF
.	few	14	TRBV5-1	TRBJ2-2	TGCGCCAGCAACGTGGAAGCGAACACCGGGGAGCTGTTTTTT	CASNVEANTGELFF
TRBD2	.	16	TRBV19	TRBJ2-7	TGTGCCAGTAGTATAGCGGCTAGCGGGAGTCTTTACGAGCAGTACTTC	CASSIAASGSLYEQYF
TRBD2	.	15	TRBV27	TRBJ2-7	TGTGCCAGCAGTTTTTCGACTAGCGGAACCTACGAGCAGTACTTC	CASSFSTSGTYEQYF
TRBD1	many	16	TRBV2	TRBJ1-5	TGTGCCAGCAGTGGGGGGACAGGGGGCAACAATCAGCCCCAGCATTTT	CASSGGTGGNNQPQHF
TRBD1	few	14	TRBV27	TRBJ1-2	TGTGCCAGCTCCCCCGACAGGGTGTCCCTTTTCTACACCTTT	CASSPDRVSLFYTF
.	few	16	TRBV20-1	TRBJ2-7	TGCAGTGCTAGAGATCTTCATTCTAGCACATCCTACGAGCAGTACTTC	CSARDLHSSTSYEQYF
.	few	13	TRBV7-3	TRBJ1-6	TGTGCCAGCAGCCTCGGACCAAGTTCACCCCTCCACTTT	CASSLGPSSPLHF
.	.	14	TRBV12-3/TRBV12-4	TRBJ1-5	TGTGCCAGCAGTGACCAGGGGTCGGGACAGCCCCAGCATTTT	CASSDQGSGQPQHF